These T cell receptor beta chains were read from a single sample in a study of T-cell memory formation after mild COVID-19. One entry per CDR3 protein results from TCRdb running MiXCR on the 5' RACE reads. The top ten hold 21% of the sample, which has some 310,000 distinct CDR3 sequences, 20% to 25% seen once. Sequenced material: PBMCs or a T cell subset sorted from them (not recorded which). The receptors stem from a man between 18 and 35 years old who had mild COVID-19 (a few samples of this study predate the infection). Cell type and time point are not known. Both conserved end residues are part of each CDR3. The D gene is left open where the match is weak. The size of a clone is reported for some rows only, either as once, few or many, or as a class for expanded clones.

CDR3: CASRSASGVDTDTQYF
DNA: TGTGCCAGCAGGTCAGCTAGCGGGGTTGACACAGATACGCAGTATTTT
D: TRBD2
length: 16
V: TRBV6-5
size: few
J: TRBJ2-3

CDR3: CSVVSRGPETQYF
DNA: TGCAGCGTTGTTTCTAGGGGGCCAGAGACCCAGTACTTC
D: TRBD1
length: 13
V: TRBV29-1
size: -
J: TRBJ2-5

CDR3: CASSYKAGGFNEQFF
DNA: TGTGCCAGCAGTTACAAAGCGGGGGGTTTCAATGAGCAGTTCTTC
D: TRBD2
length: 15
V: TRBV6-5
size: -
J: TRBJ2-1

CDR3: CATSRGGTENTGELFF
DNA: TGTGCCACCAGCAGAGGGGGGACAGAAAACACCGGGGAGCTGTTTTTT
D: TRBD1
length: 16
V: TRBV15
size: -
J: TRBJ2-2

CDR3: CATAVSEALADTQYF
DNA: TGTGCCACCGCGGTGTCGGAGGCCTTGGCAGATACGCAGTATTTT
D: -
length: 15
V: TRBV15
size: few
J: TRBJ2-3

CDR3: CSARGGVRTDTQYF
DNA: TGCAGTGCTAGAGGGGGAGTTCGCACAGATACGCAGTATTTT
D: -
length: 14
V: TRBV20-1
size: -
J: TRBJ2-3

CDR3: CASSQLGGMNTEAFF
DNA: TGCGCCAGCAGCCAATTGGGGGGGATGAACACTGAAGCTTTCTTT
D: -
length: 15
V: TRBV4-3
size: -
J: TRBJ1-1

CDR3: CASNGPGWGNQPQHF
DNA: TGTGCCAGCAATGGACCAGGGTGGGGCAATCAGCCCCAGCATTTT
D: -
length: 15
V: TRBV2
size: few
J: TRBJ1-5

CDR3: CATSDWTSGAQETQYF
DNA: TGTGCCACCAGTGATTGGACTAGCGGGGCACAAGAGACCCAGTACTTC
D: TRBD2
length: 16
V: TRBV24-1
size: few
J: TRBJ2-5

CDR3: CASSPSTGGGVWETQYF
DNA: TGTGCCAGCAGCCCCTCGACAGGAGGTGGGGTATGGGAGACCCAGTACTTC
D: -
length: 17
V: TRBV7-9
size: few
J: TRBJ2-5

CDR3: CASSLAHTGLLFF
DNA: TGTGCCAGCAGCTTAGCGCACACGGGCTTACTGTTTTTT
D: -
length: 13
V: TRBV7-9
size: few
J: TRBJ1-4

CDR3: CASSWRASGDETQYF
DNA: TGTGCCAGCAGCTGGCGGGCTAGCGGGGATGAGACCCAGTACTTC
D: TRBD2
length: 15
V: TRBV7-9
size: -
J: TRBJ2-5

CDR3: CASLPGIANSPLHF
DNA: TGTGCCAGCCTTCCCGGTATAGCCAATTCACCCCTCCACTTT
D: -
length: 14
V: TRBV28
size: -
J: TRBJ1-6

CDR3: CATSDSGLAGVNTGELFF
DNA: TGTGCCACCAGTGATTCGGGACTAGCGGGGGTTAACACCGGGGAGCTGTTTTTT
D: TRBD2
length: 18
V: TRBV24-1
size: -
J: TRBJ2-2

CDR3: CASSSPGRQSTQYF
DNA: TGCGCCAGCAGTTCCCCAGGCCGACAGAGTACGCAGTATTTT
D: -
length: 14
V: TRBV5-1
size: -
J: TRBJ2-3

CDR3: CASSFGQASNQPKHF
DNA: TGTGCCAGCAGCTTCGGACAGGCTAGCAATCAGCCCAAGCATTTT
D: TRBD1
length: 15
V: TRBV5-5
size: -
J: TRBJ1-5

CDR3: CSVGGGGGSPLHF
DNA: TGCAGCGTAGGGGGCGGCGGAGGATCACCCCTCCACTTT
D: TRBD1
length: 13
V: TRBV29-1
size: few
J: TRBJ1-6

CDR3: CASSTTGQGNTIYF
DNA: TGTGCCAGCAGTACGACAGGGCAAGGAAACACCATATATTTT
D: TRBD1
length: 14
V: TRBV7-9
size: -
J: TRBJ1-3

CDR3: CASSRAGTPVGKQFF
DNA: TGTGCCAGCAGTCGAGCCGGGACCCCTGTTGGGAAGCAGTTCTTC
D: -
length: 15
V: TRBV11-2
size: many
J: TRBJ2-1

CDR3: CATSRDPQRGVETQYF
DNA: TGTGCCACCAGCAGAGATCCTCAGCGGGGGGTTGAGACCCAGTACTTC
D: TRBD2
length: 16
V: TRBV15
size: -
J: TRBJ2-5

CDR3: CASSPDSVQGLRNEQFF
DNA: TGTGCCAGCAGCCCGGACAGCGTTCAGGGACTGAGGAATGAGCAGTTCTTC
D: -
length: 17
V: TRBV5-4
size: -
J: TRBJ2-1

CDR3: CASIDDPAGGTHGYTF
DNA: TGCGCCAGCATCGACGACCCGGCAGGGGGTACCCATGGCTACACCTTC
D: TRBD1
length: 16
V: TRBV5-1
size: few
J: TRBJ1-2

CDR3: CASSWYRGLTGELFF
DNA: TGCGCCAGCAGCTGGTACAGGGGCCTCACCGGGGAGCTGTTTTTT
D: TRBD1
length: 15
V: TRBV5-1
size: few
J: TRBJ2-2

CDR3: CASSWGLRRQDNEQFF
DNA: TGTGCCAGCAGCTGGGGACTCCGAAGGCAGGACAATGAGCAGTTCTTC
D: -
length: 16
V: TRBV11-2
size: -
J: TRBJ2-1

CDR3: CASSLGPGQLNEQFF
DNA: TGCGCCAGCAGCTTGGGTCCCGGACAGCTCAATGAGCAGTTCTTC
D: -
length: 15
V: TRBV5-1
size: few
J: TRBJ2-1

CDR3: CASSIHPQETQYF
DNA: TGTGCCAGTAGTATTCATCCACAAGAGACCCAGTACTTC
D: -
length: 13
V: TRBV19
size: -
J: TRBJ2-5

CDR3: CATHHTVSEKAFF
DNA: TGTGCCACGCACCATACGGTATCAGAGAAAGCTTTCTTT
D: -
length: 13
V: TRBV27
size: few
J: TRBJ1-1

CDR3: CASSLLAAGDTEAFF
DNA: TGTGCCAGCAGCTTACTAGCCGCAGGGGACACTGAAGCTTTCTTT
D: -
length: 15
V: TRBV7-9
size: few
J: TRBJ1-1

CDR3: CASSLRPGAYNEQFF
DNA: TGTGCCAGCAGCTTGCGTCCAGGAGCCTACAATGAGCAGTTCTTC
D: -
length: 15
V: TRBV5-6
size: many
J: TRBJ2-1

CDR3: CASSSPGVQYNEQFF
DNA: TGTGCCAGCAGCTCCCCGGGGGTACAGTACAATGAGCAGTTCTTC
D: -
length: 15
V: TRBV7-9
size: -
J: TRBJ2-1

CDR3: CASSEQQGRYGYTF
DNA: TGTGCCAGTAGTGAACAACAGGGTCGGTATGGCTACACCTTC
D: -
length: 14
V: TRBV19
size: -
J: TRBJ1-2

CDR3: CASSQGRRAFF
DNA: TGCGCCAGCAGCCAAGGGCGCCGGGCTTTCTTT
D: -
length: 11
V: TRBV4-1
size: few
J: TRBJ1-1

CDR3: CAVGDTNYEQYF
DNA: TGTGCCGTAGGAGACACGAACTACGAGCAGTACTTC
D: -
length: 12
V: TRBV10-3
size: -
J: TRBJ2-7

CDR3: CASRASGGTYNEQFF
DNA: TGCGCCAGCAGGGCTAGCGGGGGGACCTACAATGAGCAGTTCTTC
D: TRBD2
length: 15
V: TRBV5-1
size: few
J: TRBJ2-1

CDR3: CASRRTGVTEAFF
DNA: TGTGCCAGCCGTCGGACAGGGGTCACTGAAGCTTTCTTT
D: TRBD1
length: 13
V: TRBV6-2/TRBV6-3
size: few
J: TRBJ1-1

CDR3: CSAIFETQYF
DNA: TGCAGTGCTATTTTTGAGACCCAGTACTTC
D: -
length: 10
V: TRBV20-1
size: -
J: TRBJ2-5

CDR3: CASSLKDQPQHF
DNA: TGTGCCAGCAGTTTAAAGGATCAGCCCCAGCATTTT
D: -
length: 12
V: TRBV12-3/TRBV12-4
size: -
J: TRBJ1-5

CDR3: CASSLYTYSGNTIYF
DNA: TGTGCCAGCAGCTTATACACTTACTCTGGAAACACCATATATTTT
D: -
length: 15
V: TRBV5-6
size: few
J: TRBJ1-3

CDR3: CASSLAPKSTDTQYF
DNA: TGCGCCAGCAGCTTGGCTCCAAAATCCACAGATACGCAGTATTTT
D: -
length: 15
V: TRBV5-1
size: -
J: TRBJ2-3

CDR3: CASSLGQGEDTEAFF
DNA: TGTGCCAGCAGCCTGGGCCAGGGGGAGGACACTGAAGCTTTCTTT
D: TRBD1
length: 15
V: TRBV3-1
size: few
J: TRBJ1-1

CDR3: CSVVGGTITPNTGELFF
DNA: TGCAGCGTTGTGGGCGGCACAATAACTCCAAACACCGGGGAGCTGTTTTTT
D: -
length: 17
V: TRBV29-1
size: few
J: TRBJ2-2

CDR3: CASSQAGTTGELFF
DNA: TGTGCCAGCAGCCAAGCCGGGACTACCGGGGAGCTGTTTTTT
D: -
length: 14
V: TRBV3-1
size: few
J: TRBJ2-2

CDR3: CASSPSGGGGTEAFF
DNA: TGTGCCAGCAGCCCGAGCGGGGGGGGCGGCACTGAAGCTTTCTTT
D: -
length: 15
V: TRBV9
size: few
J: TRBJ1-1

CDR3: CASSYPSGNSPLHF
DNA: TGTGCCAGCAGTTATCCGAGCGGGAATTCACCCCTCCACTTT
D: -
length: 14
V: TRBV28
size: few
J: TRBJ1-6

CDR3: CASSLGGLSEAFF
DNA: TGTGCCAGCAGCTTGGGAGGGTTATCTGAAGCTTTCTTT
D: -
length: 13
V: TRBV5-6
size: -
J: TRBJ1-1

CDR3: CASSLRGGQGTEAFF
DNA: TGTGCCAGCAGCTTAAGGGGGGGACAGGGGACTGAAGCTTTCTTT
D: TRBD1
length: 15
V: TRBV7-9
size: few
J: TRBJ1-1

CDR3: CASTLIPGQGAGDTQYF
DNA: TGCGCCAGCACGCTGATACCGGGACAGGGGGCGGGAGATACGCAGTATTTT
D: TRBD1
length: 17
V: TRBV5-1
size: -
J: TRBJ2-3

CDR3: CASSQDSYSQETQYF
DNA: TGTGCCAGCAGCCAAGATAGTTACAGCCAAGAGACCCAGTACTTC
D: -
length: 15
V: TRBV3-1
size: -
J: TRBJ2-5

CDR3: CASSLVGGGDNEQFF
DNA: TGTGCCAGCAGCTTAGTAGGCGGGGGCGACAATGAGCAGTTCTTC
D: -
length: 15
V: TRBV7-2
size: few
J: TRBJ2-1

CDR3: CASSQGRSVKSYEQYF
DNA: TGCGCCAGCAGCCAAGGTCGCAGCGTCAAAAGTTACGAGCAGTACTTC
D: -
length: 16
V: TRBV4-3
size: -
J: TRBJ2-7

CDR3: CASSSNWADNADTQYF
DNA: TGTGCCAGCAGCTCCAACTGGGCCGACAACGCAGATACGCAGTATTTT
D: -
length: 16
V: TRBV7-6
size: few
J: TRBJ2-3

CDR3: CASSPSSGGAAGNEQFF
DNA: TGTGCCAGCAGCCCCTCTAGCGGGGGGGCTGCAGGCAATGAGCAGTTCTTC
D: TRBD2
length: 17
V: TRBV6-5
size: -
J: TRBJ2-1

CDR3: CSARRAQGVTF
DNA: TGCAGTGCTCGGAGGGCGCAGGGAGTTACCTTC
D: -
length: 11
V: TRBV20-1
size: once
J: TRBJ1-2

CDR3: CSVESSMNTEAFF
DNA: TGCAGCGTTGAGTCAAGTATGAACACTGAAGCTTTCTTT
D: -
length: 13
V: TRBV29-1
size: -
J: TRBJ1-1

CDR3: CASSLRSDGELFF
DNA: TGTGCCAGCAGTCTGAGGAGCGACGGGGAGCTGTTTTTT
D: -
length: 13
V: TRBV12-3/TRBV12-4
size: many
J: TRBJ2-2